Listed below are T cell receptor beta chains from one sample, sequenced in a study of OX40 agonist ivuxolimab in advanced cancers. Libraries were prepared by immunoSEQ multiplex PCR; TCRdb keeps only in-frame clonotypes and omits some of them. This sample has tens of thousands of clones, with roughly 87% found just once. Sequencing was performed on CD4+ or CD8+ T cells sorted from blood, taken in a trial of the OX40 agonist ivuxolimab. These receptors were obtained from an adult with an advanced solid tumor such as melanoma, head and neck, liver or kidney cancer. Both conserved end residues are part of each CDR3. The order of the fields is J gene, V gene, CDR3 protein.

J: TRBJ1-1
V: TRBV29-1
CDR3: CSVSRVDTEAFF

J: TRBJ2-7
V: TRBV25-1
CDR3: CASSEWAGRYEQYF

J: TRBJ2-3
V: TRBV15
CDR3: CATSRDEKGRLTQYF

J: TRBJ2-7
V: TRBV28
CDR3: CASSLSRVWYEQYF

J: TRBJ1-1
V: TRBV25-1
CDR3: CASSEWATGNTEAFF

J: TRBJ1-3
V: TRBV7-2
CDR3: CASSQDRGFSGNTIYF

J: TRBJ1-2
V: TRBV6-5
CDR3: CASSWTGEGGYTF

J: TRBJ1-2
V: TRBV9
CDR3: CASSVAGRGYTF

J: TRBJ2-3
V: TRBV2
CDR3: CASSRLAGRDTQYF

J: TRBJ2-2
V: TRBV27
CDR3: CASSVRTAGTNTGELFF

J: TRBJ2-2
V: TRBV6-5
CDR3: CAGRSQPTGELFF

J: TRBJ1-2
V: TRBV7-9
CDR3: CASSQQGSYGYTF

J: TRBJ1-1
V: TRBV7-9
CDR3: CASSFYVNTEAFF

J: TRBJ2-1
V: TRBV7-9
CDR3: CASSPPAGRYNEQFF

J: TRBJ2-1
V: TRBV4-3
CDR3: CASSQEGLAEFTPGYNEQFF

J: TRBJ1-6
V: TRBV11-2
CDR3: CASSSGNSYASQHNSPLHF

J: TRBJ1-3
V: TRBV11-2
CDR3: CASSLVLGKGNTIYF

J: TRBJ2-1
V: TRBV4-2
CDR3: CASSQGVVTSGEGEQFF

J: TRBJ2-6
V: TRBV27
CDR3: CASSLGTGAGANVLTF

J: TRBJ1-4
V: TRBV4-1
CDR3: CASSQDRGVPRKLFF

J: TRBJ2-7
V: TRBV5-6
CDR3: CASSPIWLVDDEQYF

J: TRBJ2-1
V: TRBV28
CDR3: CASSLSGSEQFF

J: TRBJ1-6
V: TRBV11-3
CDR3: CASSFGLNNSPLHF

J: TRBJ2-1
V: TRBV6-5
CDR3: CASSLPGYNEQFF

J: TRBJ2-3
V: TRBV7-2
CDR3: CASSQIAGGIPDTQYF

J: TRBJ1-5
V: TRBV6-1
CDR3: CASSADRDKYQPQHF

J: TRBJ1-6
V: TRBV7-3
CDR3: CASSSGLNSPLHF

J: TRBJ1-5
V: TRBV18
CDR3: CASSPRAAYSNQPQHF

J: TRBJ1-1
V: TRBV28
CDR3: CASSLPGDVRAFF

J: TRBJ2-1
V: TRBV19
CDR3: CASSTTSAKQFF

J: TRBJ2-1
V: TRBV7-3
CDR3: CASSFPSGRGNNEQFF